The T cell receptor (beta chain) described here comes from a study of T cell responses to AZD1222 COVID-19 vaccine. Measured with immunoSEQ multiplex PCR; TCRdb has only the in-frame clones, and not every one. The sample lists approximately 100,000 clones, about 82% occurring once. Germline CDR1 is MDHEN and CDR2 is SYDVKM. Unmatched junction bases numbered 11, after V lost 2 bases and J lost 6 bases. CDR3 length: 16 residues. This specimen consisted of peripheral blood, obtained on day 0 of AZD1222 vaccination. The chain carries TRBV28 and TRBJ1-2, with 8 bases fitting TRBD1. The sequence was obtained from an adult in good health. CDR3 protein: CASSLPWFSTGDGYTF. CDR3 in DNA: TGTGCCAGCAGTTTACCGTGGTTCTCGACAGGGGATGGCTACACCTTC.